These 30 T cell receptor beta chains originate from one sample sequenced in a study of blood T cell repertoires in COVID-19. TCRdb keeps only in-frame clones here, not all; method: immunoSEQ multiplex PCR. The profile shows tens of thousands of clones, 86% of them singletons. Material for sequencing was peripheral blood. The receptors were gathered from a man aged 65-85 years with acute or convalescent COVID-19.

The V gene is TRBV6-4, the J gene TRBJ2-2, with D possibly being TRBD2 (6 bases). The V and J ends lost 5 bases and 1 base respectively, with 8 bases between them. The CDR3 is 14 residues long. The germline V gene encodes CDR1 MRHNA and CDR2 SNTAGT. CDR3 in amino acids: CASSRDWNTGELFF. The DNA of the CDR3 is TGTGCCAGCAGTCGGGACTGGAACACCGGGGAGCTGTTTTTT.

V usage is TRBV4-2 and J usage is TRBJ2-7; TRBD2 matches at 7 bases. Germline CDR1 is LGHNA and CDR2 is YNFKEQ. J gave up 2 bases and V 1 base, and 8 bases lay outside the gene matches. The CDR3 contains 16 residues. CDR3 amino acids: CASSQGRAGVPYEQYF. The CDR3 DNA is TGTGCCAGCAGCCAAGGGCGGGCGGGAGTGCCCTACGAGCAGTACTTC.

V is TRBV19 and J is TRBJ1-1, with a tentative D call TRBD1 (6 bases). Germline CDR1 LNHDA, CDR2 SQIVND (reference sequence). The CDR3 is 14 amino acids. V gave up 6 bases and J gave up 5 bases, with 16 bases separating them. The CDR3 DNA follows: TGTGCCAGTAGGAACAGGGTTGGGGATACTGAAGCTTTCTTT. It yields the protein CASRNRVGDTEAFF.

The chain links TRBV2 to TRBJ1-2; weak D call: TRBD1 (6 bases). Trimming removed 7 bases from V and 4 bases from J, with 13 bases in between. The CDR3 has 13 amino acids. Germline V gene lookup returns CDR1 SNHLY and CDR2 FYNNEI. The CDR3 region has the DNA TGTGCCAGCACCCCGACAGGATCCTATGGCTACACCTTC. This gives the protein CASTPTGSYGYTF.

CDR3: CASSSNRGFGQNYGYTF. The DNA for the CDR3 is TGTGCCAGCAGCTCGAACAGGGGATTCGGTCAAAACTATGGCTACACCTTC. The chain joins TRBV3-1 (or the pseudogene TRBV3-2) to TRBJ1-2; 7 positions match TRBD1. CDR3 size: 17 residues. CDR1 LGHDT and CDR2 YNNKEL come from the germline V gene (reference sequence). The trim removed 5 bases at V and 2 bases at J, leaving 14 bases unmatched.

V and J are TRBV7-2 and TRBJ2-3; TRBD1 matches 11 bases. The V gene's germline CDR1 is SGHTA and CDR2 FQGNSA. Losses at the gene ends were 3 bases for V and 2 bases for J; bases not matched to a gene: 7. The CDR3 runs 17 residues. The CDR3 protein is CASSFLGQGASTDTQYF. The CDR3 bases are TGTGCCAGCAGCTTCCTTGGACAGGGGGCGTCCACAGATACGCAGTATTTT.

The rearrangement uses TRBV6-1 and TRBJ1-2; D remains ambiguous. The CDR3 totals 14 residues. V was trimmed by 6 bases and J by 3 bases, leaving 14 bases between them. Germline lookup yields CDR1 MNHNS and CDR2 SASEGT. The CDR3 spells CASSKPGEDYGYTF. The CDR3 coding sequence is TGTGCCAGCAGCAAACCCGGGGAGGACTATGGCTACACCTTC.

The CDR3 region has the DNA TGTGCCAGCAGTTACTCGAATCAGGGGACGGGTGAAGCTTTCTTT. Its translation: CASSYSNQGTGEAFF. The genes are TRBV6-5 and TRBJ1-1, with D possibly TRBD1 on 6 matching bases. The CDR3 totals 15 residues. Germline lookup yields CDR1 MNHEY and CDR2 SVGAGI. V was clipped by 0 bases and J by 7 bases, with 15 bases between them.

The V gene is TRBV2, the J gene TRBJ1-3; TRBD1 matches at 7 bases. Germline lookup yields CDR1 SNHLY and CDR2 FYNNEI. The CDR3 loop spans 14 amino acids. Losses at the gene ends were 8 bases for V and 4 bases for J; bases not matched to a gene: 8. In nucleotides, the CDR3 is TGTGCCAGCCACAGGGGTCTAAGGGGAAACACCATATATTTT. It encodes CASHRGLRGNTIYF.

The genes are TRBV19 and TRBJ1-1; a possible D gene is TRBD1 (5 bases). V lost 3 bases, J lost 4 bases, and 18 bases lay in between. CDR1 and CDR2 from the germline V gene are LNHDA and SQIVND (reference sequence). There are 16 residues in the CDR3. The DNA of the CDR3 is TGTGCCAGTAGTATGGGGCTGGGAGGGAGTATCACTGAAGCTTTCTTT. This codes for CASSMGLGGSITEAFF. Drawing the rest from reference TRBV19 and TRBJ1-1, the complete variable domain is DGGITQSPKYLFRKEGQNVTLSCEQNLNHDAMYWYRQDPGQGLRLIYYSQIVNDFQKGDIAEGYSVSREKKESFPLTVTSAQKNPTAFYLCASSMGLGGSITEAFFGQGTRLTVV.

The chain has TRBV6-6 and TRBJ1-1; D possibly corresponds to TRBD1 (6 bases). The CDR3 has 15 amino acids. V was trimmed by 0 bases and J by 4 bases, leaving 12 bases between them. The V gene's germline CDR1 is MNHNY and CDR2 SVGAGI (reference sequence). CDR3 sequence: CASSYSAVGATEAFF. The CDR3 nucleotides read TGTGCCAGCAGTTACTCGGCAGTGGGGGCCACTGAAGCTTTCTTT.

The rearrangement joins TRBV12-3 or TRBV12-4 to TRBJ2-5, with D tentatively TRBD1 (5 bases). The length of the CDR3 is 13 residues. Deletions cut 10 bases from V and 4 bases from J, with 16 bases between. The CDR3 spells CAITRQKGETQYF. The CDR3 bases are TGTGCCATTACTCGACAGAAGGGAGAGACCCAGTACTTC.

This chain links TRBV4-1 with TRBJ2-7; 9 bases fit TRBD2. Trimming removed 0 bases from V and 0 bases from J; junction bases left unmatched: 12. Germline V gene sequence: CDR1 MGHRA, CDR2 YSYEKL. This CDR3 is 19 amino acids long. CDR3 DNA sequence: TGCGCCAGCAGCCAAGAAAGGTGGTGGGCTAGCGGGACCTCCTACGAGCAGTACTTC. This sequence encodes CASSQERWWASGTSYEQYF.

The chain combines TRBV5-6 with TRBJ2-1; 10 nucleotides agree with TRBD1. Germline CDR1 and CDR2: SGHDT and YYEEEE. The CDR3 loop spans 16 amino acids. V shed 4 bases, J shed 6 bases, and the junction held 10 bases outside the gene matches. CDR3 DNA sequence: TGTGCCAGCAGCAAGCGGCGGGACAGGGGAACCAATGAGCAGTTCTTC. Translated, it gives CASSKRRDRGTNEQFF.

The genes are TRBV9 and TRBJ1-2, with no clear D. Per the germline V gene, CDR1 is SGDLS and CDR2 is YYNGEE. The CDR3 loop spans 11 amino acids. Trimming pared 3 bases from V and 4 bases from J, leaving 4 bases between. CDR3 coding DNA: TGTGCCAGCAGCGCCTTCTATGGCTACACCTTC. Translation gives CASSAFYGYTF.

The chain uses TRBV19 and TRBJ1-5; 11 bases fit TRBD1. Germline CDR1 is LNHDA and CDR2 is SQIVND (reference sequence). This CDR3 has 14 residues. With 9 bases clipped from V and 1 base from J, the junction kept 2 bases outside the gene matches. The CDR3 is CASGDRGSNQPQHF. The CDR3 DNA reads TGTGCCAGCGGGGACAGGGGGAGCAATCAGCCCCAGCATTTT.

This clone was recorded only once. This chain joins TRBV2 and TRBJ1-4; D perhaps matches TRBD1 (5 bases). Germline CDR1 SNHLY, CDR2 FYNNEI. CDR3 length equals 14 residues. Trimming left V 6 bases short and J 3 bases short, with 11 bases between. CDR3 sequence reads: CASRVQVSNEKLFF. DNA for the CDR3: TGTGCCAGCAGAGTACAGGTATCTAATGAAAAACTGTTTTTT.

This rearrangement joins TRBV7-9 to TRBJ1-3; 11 bases match TRBD1. Germline V CDR1 and CDR2: SEHNR, FQNEAQ (reference sequence). This CDR3 contains 16 residues. V trimming: 6 bases; J trimming: 1 base; junction bases outside the gene matches: 5. The CDR3 coding sequence is TGTGCCAGCAGAACGGGACAGGGGGATTCTGGAAACACCATATATTTT. The encoded protein is CASRTGQGDSGNTIYF. Complete variable domain (other parts from reference TRBV7-9 and TRBJ1-3): DTGVSQNPRHKITKRGQNVTFRCDPISEHNRLYWYRQTLGQGPEFLTYFQNEAQLEKSRLLSDRFSAERPKGSFSTLEIQRTEQGDSAMYLCASRTGQGDSGNTIYFGEGSWLTVV.

The chain couples TRBV2 to TRBJ1-2, with 9 bases fitting TRBD1. V shed 6 bases and J 6 bases; nucleotides not matched to a gene: 11. The CDR3 has 15 residues. Per the germline V gene, CDR1 is SNHLY and CDR2 is FYNNEI. The DNA for the CDR3 is TGTGCCAGCAGATCAGACAGGGGGGCGTTCGATGGCTACACCTTC. This translates into CASRSDRGAFDGYTF.

The rearrangement uses TRBV5-1 and TRBJ1-1; 8 nucleotides match TRBD1. There are 15 residues in the CDR3. In germline, CDR1 is SGHRS, CDR2 YFSETQ. The V segment lost 1 base and the J segment 1 base; nucleotides outside the gene matches: 3. The CDR3: CASSLLGQGNTEAFF. The CDR3 DNA reads TGCGCCAGCAGCTTGTTAGGACAGGGGAACACTGAAGCTTTCTTT.

This clone showed up just once. V usage is TRBV6-5 and J usage is TRBJ1-1; D is undetermined. Germline V CDR1 and CDR2: MNHEY, SVGAGI. Trimming took 6 bases from V and 0 from J, leaving 11 bases between them. The CDR3 loop spans 14 amino acids. The CDR3 sequence is CASRRLSLNTEAFF. CDR3 sequence (DNA): TGTGCCAGCAGGCGACTGTCCCTGAACACTGAAGCTTTCTTT.

The gene calls are TRBV5-1 and TRBJ2-3, with TRBD2 identical over 11 bases. J was trimmed by 4 bases and V by 2 bases; bases with no gene match: 6. The CDR3 covers 16 residues. CDR1 is SGHRS and CDR2 is YFSETQ in the germline V gene. The CDR3 region has the DNA TGCGCCAGCAGCTTACTTAGCGGGGGGGCCCCAGATACGCAGTATTTT. Residues: CASSLLSGGAPDTQYF.

V and J are TRBV5-1 and TRBJ2-1; possible D gene TRBD2, 7 bases. V was trimmed by 3 bases and J by 5 bases, leaving 18 bases between them. The V gene's germline CDR1 is SGHRS and CDR2 YFSETQ. The CDR3 contains 16 residues. CDR3 sequence (DNA): TGCGCCAGCAGCTCCCTGGGGGCGGGGGCCAACAATGAGCAGTTCTTC. Translating gives CASSSLGAGANNEQFF.

The chain is built from TRBV3-1 (or the pseudogene TRBV3-2) and TRBJ2-1, with D possibly being TRBD1 (7 bases). Germline CDR1 LGHDT, CDR2 YNNKEL (reference sequence). V was cut by 3 bases and J by 1 base, with 16 bases left in between. The CDR3 spans 17 residues. This chain's CDR3 is CASSHTWAGGSYNEQFF. The CDR3 nucleotides read TGTGCCAGCAGCCATACTTGGGCAGGGGGGTCCTACAATGAGCAGTTCTTC.

The chain links TRBV7-2 to TRBJ2-1, with 13 bases that match TRBD2. This CDR3 spans 16 amino acids. The germline V gene encodes CDR1 SGHTA and CDR2 FQGNSA. V lost 0 bases to trimming and J lost 8 bases; unmatched junction nucleotides: 4. In DNA, the CDR3 is TGTGCCAGCAGCTTAGCGACTAGCGGGAGGTGGTATGAGCAGTTCTTC. It codes for CASSLATSGRWYEQFF.

The rearrangement links TRBV28 to TRBJ1-1; D is unclear. CDR1 and CDR2 (germline): MDHEN, SYDVKM. The CDR3 loop spans 13 amino acids. V was cut by 7 bases and J by 7 bases, with 16 bases left in between. Here the CDR3 DNA reads TGTGCCAGCATCGACCTCAGGCGATTTGAAGCTTTCTTT. Translating gives CASIDLRRFEAFF.

The gene calls are TRBV6-6 and TRBJ2-3; TRBD1 agrees at 11 bases. The CDR3 has 14 amino acids. CDR1 MNHNY and CDR2 SVGAGI come from the germline V gene (reference sequence). The V and J ends lost 6 bases and 4 bases, in that order; junction bases with no gene match: 3. CDR3 in amino acids: CASSWTGGADTQYF. The CDR3 nucleotides read TGTGCCAGCAGCTGGACAGGGGGCGCAGATACGCAGTATTTT.

The CDR3 sequence: CASSARDRADTGELFF. CDR3 coding DNA: TGTGCCAGTAGTGCCAGAGACAGGGCGGACACCGGGGAGCTGTTTTTT. The V and J genes are TRBV19 and TRBJ2-2, with 7 bases aligning to TRBD1. Germline trimming cut 5 bases from V and 3 bases from J; bases unmatched to any gene: 9. The CDR3 totals 16 residues. The germline CDR1 and CDR2 sequences are LNHDA and SQIVND (reference sequence).

V and J are TRBV7-9 and TRBJ1-5, with unresolved D. This CDR3 contains 11 residues. V gave up 4 bases and J gave up 11 bases, with 9 bases separating them. Germline V gene sequence: CDR1 SEHNR, CDR2 FQNEAQ (reference sequence). The DNA of the CDR3 is TGTGCCAGCAGCTATTCGGGAACCCAGCATTTT. Its translation: CASSYSGTQHF.

This CDR3 reads CASSLASGGIQETQYF. The CDR3 DNA reads TGCGCCAGCAGCTTGGCTAGCGGGGGCATCCAAGAGACCCAGTACTTC. The V gene is TRBV5-1, the J gene TRBJ2-5; 10 nucleotides match TRBD2. V gave up 0 bases and J gave up 1 base; unmatched junction bases: 3. The CDR3 totals 16 residues. Germline CDR1 and CDR2: SGHRS and YFSETQ.